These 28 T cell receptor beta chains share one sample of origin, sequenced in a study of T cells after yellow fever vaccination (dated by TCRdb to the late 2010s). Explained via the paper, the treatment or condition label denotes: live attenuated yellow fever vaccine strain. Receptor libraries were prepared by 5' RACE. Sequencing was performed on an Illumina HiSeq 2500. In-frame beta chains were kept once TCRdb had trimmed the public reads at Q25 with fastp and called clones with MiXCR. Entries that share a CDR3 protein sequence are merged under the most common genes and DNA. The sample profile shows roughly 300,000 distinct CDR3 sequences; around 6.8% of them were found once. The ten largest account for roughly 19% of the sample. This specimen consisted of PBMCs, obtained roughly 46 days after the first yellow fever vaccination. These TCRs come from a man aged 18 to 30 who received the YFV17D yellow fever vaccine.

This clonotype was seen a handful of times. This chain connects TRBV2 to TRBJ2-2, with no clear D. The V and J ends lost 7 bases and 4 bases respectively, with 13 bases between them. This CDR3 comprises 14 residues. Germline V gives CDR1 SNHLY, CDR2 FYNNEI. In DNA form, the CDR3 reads TGTGCCAGCATTCAGGCCTTCGGCACCGGGGAGCTGTTTTTT. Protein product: CASIQAFGTGELFF.

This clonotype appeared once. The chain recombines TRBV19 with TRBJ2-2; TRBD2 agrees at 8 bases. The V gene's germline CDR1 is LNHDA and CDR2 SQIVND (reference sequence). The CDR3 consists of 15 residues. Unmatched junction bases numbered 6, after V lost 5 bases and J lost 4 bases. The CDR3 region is CASSARGGGTGELFF. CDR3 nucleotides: TGTGCCAGTAGTGCACGGGGGGGCGGCACCGGGGAGCTGTTTTTT.

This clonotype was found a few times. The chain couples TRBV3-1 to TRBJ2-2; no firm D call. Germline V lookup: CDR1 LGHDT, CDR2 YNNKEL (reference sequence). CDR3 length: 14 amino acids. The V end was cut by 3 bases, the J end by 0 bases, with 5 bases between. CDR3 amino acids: CASSHSANTGELFF. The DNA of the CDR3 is TGTGCCAGCAGCCATTCCGCGAACACCGGGGAGCTGTTTTTT.

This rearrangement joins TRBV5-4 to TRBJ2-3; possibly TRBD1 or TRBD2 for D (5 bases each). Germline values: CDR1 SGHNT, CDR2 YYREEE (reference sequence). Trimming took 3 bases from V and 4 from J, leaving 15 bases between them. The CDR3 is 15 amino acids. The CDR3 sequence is CASSSGPAGADTQYF. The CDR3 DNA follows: TGTGCCAGCAGCTCGGGACCCGCGGGTGCAGATACGCAGTATTTT. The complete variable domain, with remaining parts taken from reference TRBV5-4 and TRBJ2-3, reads ETGVTQSPTHLIKTRGQQVTLRCSSQSGHNTVSWYQQALGQGPQFIFQYYREEENGRGNFPPRFSGLQFPNYSSELNVNALELDDSALYLCASSSGPAGADTQYFGPGTRLTVL.

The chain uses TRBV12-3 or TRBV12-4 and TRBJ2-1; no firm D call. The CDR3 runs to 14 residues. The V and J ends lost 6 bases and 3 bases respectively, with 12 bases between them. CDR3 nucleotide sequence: TGTGCCAGCAGCTACATTTCGGGCTACAATGAGCAGTTCTTC. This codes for CASSYISGYNEQFF.

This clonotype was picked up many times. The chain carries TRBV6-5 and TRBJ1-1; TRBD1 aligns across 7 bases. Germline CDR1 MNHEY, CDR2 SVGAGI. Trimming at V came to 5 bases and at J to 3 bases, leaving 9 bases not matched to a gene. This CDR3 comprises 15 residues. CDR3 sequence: CASSLNRGLDTEAFF. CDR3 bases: TGTGCCAGCAGTCTCAACAGGGGACTCGACACTGAAGCTTTCTTT.

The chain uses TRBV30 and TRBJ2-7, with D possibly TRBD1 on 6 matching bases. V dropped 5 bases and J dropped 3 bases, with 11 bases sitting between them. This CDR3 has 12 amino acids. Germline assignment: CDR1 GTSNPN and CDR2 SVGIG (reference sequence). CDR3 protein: CAWATGLYEQYF. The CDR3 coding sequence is TGTGCCTGGGCCACAGGGCTCTACGAGCAGTACTTC.

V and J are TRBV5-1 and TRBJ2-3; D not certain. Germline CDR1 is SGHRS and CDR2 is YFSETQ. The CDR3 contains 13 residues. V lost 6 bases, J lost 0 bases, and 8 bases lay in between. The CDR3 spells CASMYSSTDTQYF. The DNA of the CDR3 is TGCGCCAGCATGTACAGCAGCACAGATACGCAGTATTTT.

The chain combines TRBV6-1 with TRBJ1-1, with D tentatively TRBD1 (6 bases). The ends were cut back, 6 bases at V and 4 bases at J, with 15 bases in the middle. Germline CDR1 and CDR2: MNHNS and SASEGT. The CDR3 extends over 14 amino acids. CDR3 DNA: TGTGCCAGCAGGAAACAGGGTTATCGCACTGAAGCTTTCTTT. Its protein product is CASRKQGYRTEAFF.

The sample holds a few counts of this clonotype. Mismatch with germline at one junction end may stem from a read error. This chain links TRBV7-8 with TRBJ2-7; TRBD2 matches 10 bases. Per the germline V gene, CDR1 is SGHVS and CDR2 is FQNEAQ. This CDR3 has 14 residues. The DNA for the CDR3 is TGTGCCAGCAGCCTAGCGGGGGCTTTACCCGAGCAGTACTTC. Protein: CASSLAGALPEQYF.

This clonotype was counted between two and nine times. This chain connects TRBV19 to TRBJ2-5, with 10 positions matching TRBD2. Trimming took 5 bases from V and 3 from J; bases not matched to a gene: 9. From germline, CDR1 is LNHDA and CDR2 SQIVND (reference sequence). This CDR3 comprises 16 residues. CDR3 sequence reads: CASSSRTSGAKETQYF. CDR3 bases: TGTGCCAGTAGTTCCCGTACTAGCGGGGCTAAAGAGACCCAGTACTTC.

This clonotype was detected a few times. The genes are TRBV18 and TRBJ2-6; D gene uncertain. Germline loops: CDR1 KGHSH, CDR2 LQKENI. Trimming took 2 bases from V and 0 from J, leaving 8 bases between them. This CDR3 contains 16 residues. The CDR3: CASSPDVLSGANVLTF. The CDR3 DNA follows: TGTGCCAGCTCACCAGACGTCCTCTCTGGGGCCAACGTCCTGACTTTC. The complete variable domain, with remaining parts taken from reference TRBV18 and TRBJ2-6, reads NAGVMQNPRHLVRRRGQEARLRCSPMKGHSHVYWYRQLPEEGLKFMVYLQKENIIDESGMPKERFSAEFPKEGPSILRIQQVVRGDSAAYFCASSPDVLSGANVLTFGAGSRLTVL.

The CDR3 coding sequence is TGTGCCAGCAGTGAACAGAGGGATTTCTATAATTCACCCCTCCACTTT. This encodes CASSEQRDFYNSPLHF. This chain links TRBV2 with TRBJ1-6; D unresolved. V lost 2 bases and J 3 bases, leaving 11 bases between the germline ends. Germline loops: CDR1 SNHLY, CDR2 FYNNEI. The CDR3 sequence is 16 residues long.

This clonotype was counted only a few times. CDR3 DNA sequence: TGCGCCAGCAGCCACACTCCGGGGGTTCGCACTGAAGCTTTCTTT. It yields the protein CASSHTPGVRTEAFF. V usage is TRBV4-1 and J usage is TRBJ1-1; D is perhaps TRBD1 (5 bases). V was cut by 3 bases and J by 4 bases, with 15 bases left in between. Germline V gives CDR1 MGHRA, CDR2 YSYEKL. The CDR3 length is 15 residues.

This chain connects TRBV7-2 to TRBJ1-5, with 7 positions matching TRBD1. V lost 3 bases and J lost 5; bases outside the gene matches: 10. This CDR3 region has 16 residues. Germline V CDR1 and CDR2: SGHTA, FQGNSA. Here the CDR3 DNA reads TGTGCCAGCAGCTTGTTGGGCAGGGGGATATATCAGCCCCAGCATTTT. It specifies CASSLLGRGIYQPQHF.

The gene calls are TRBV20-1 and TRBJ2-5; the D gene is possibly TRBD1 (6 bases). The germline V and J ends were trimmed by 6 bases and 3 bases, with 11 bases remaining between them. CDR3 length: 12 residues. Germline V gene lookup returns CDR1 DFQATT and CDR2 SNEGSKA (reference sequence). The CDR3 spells CSARSGEETQYF. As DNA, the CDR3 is TGCAGTGCAAGGTCAGGGGAAGAGACCCAGTACTTC.

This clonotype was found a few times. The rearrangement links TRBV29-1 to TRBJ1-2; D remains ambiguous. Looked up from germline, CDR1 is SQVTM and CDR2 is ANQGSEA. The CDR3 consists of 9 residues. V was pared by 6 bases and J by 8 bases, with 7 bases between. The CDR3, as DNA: TGCAGCGTAACGGGGGGCTACACCTTC. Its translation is CSVTGGYTF.

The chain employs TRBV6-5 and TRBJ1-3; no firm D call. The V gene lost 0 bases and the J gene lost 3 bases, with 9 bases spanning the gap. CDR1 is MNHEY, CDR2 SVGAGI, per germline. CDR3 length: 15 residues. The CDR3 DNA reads TGTGCCAGCAGTTACTCGATGGGCAGTGGAAACACCATATATTTT. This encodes CASSYSMGSGNTIYF.

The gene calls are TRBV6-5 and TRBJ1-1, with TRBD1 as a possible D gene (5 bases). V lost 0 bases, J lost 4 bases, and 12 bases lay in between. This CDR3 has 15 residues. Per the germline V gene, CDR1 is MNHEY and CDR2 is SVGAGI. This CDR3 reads CASSYSRGGSTEAFF. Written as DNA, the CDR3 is TGTGCCAGCAGTTACTCTAGGGGTGGGAGCACTGAAGCTTTCTTT.

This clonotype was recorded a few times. CDR3 sequence: CASSTQLRGEIYYNEQFF. As DNA, the CDR3 is TGCGCCAGCAGCACCCAATTAAGGGGGGAGATTTACTACAATGAGCAGTTCTTC. The V and J genes are TRBV4-1 and TRBJ2-1, with D perhaps being TRBD1 or TRBD2 (6 bases each). The CDR3 is made up of 18 amino acids. With 5 bases removed from V and 3 bases from J, the gap between germline ends came to 23 bases. Germline CDR1 is MGHRA and CDR2 is YSYEKL.

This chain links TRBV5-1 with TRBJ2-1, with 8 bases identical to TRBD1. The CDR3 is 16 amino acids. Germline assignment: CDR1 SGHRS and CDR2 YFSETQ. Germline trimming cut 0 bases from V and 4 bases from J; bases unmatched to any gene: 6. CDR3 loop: CASSLAKRQGYNEQFF. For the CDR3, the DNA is TGCGCCAGCAGCTTGGCCAAGAGACAGGGGTACAATGAGCAGTTCTTC.

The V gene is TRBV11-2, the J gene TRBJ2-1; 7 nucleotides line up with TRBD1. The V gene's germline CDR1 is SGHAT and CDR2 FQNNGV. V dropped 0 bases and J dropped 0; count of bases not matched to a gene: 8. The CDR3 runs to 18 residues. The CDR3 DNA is TGTGCCAGCAGCTTAGATCAAGGGGGCACGAGCTCCTACAATGAGCAGTTCTTC. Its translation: CASSLDQGGTSSYNEQFF.

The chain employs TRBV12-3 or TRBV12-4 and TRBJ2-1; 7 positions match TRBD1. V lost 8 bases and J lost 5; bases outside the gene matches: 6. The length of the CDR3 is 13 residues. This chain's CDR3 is CASGGTVHNEQFF. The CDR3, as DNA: TGTGCCAGCGGTGGGACAGTTCACAATGAGCAGTTCTTC.

The CDR3 reads CAISYLTSADEQFF. CDR3 sequence (DNA): TGTGCCATCAGCTACCTGACTAGCGCCGATGAGCAGTTCTTC. The V call is TRBV10-3, the J call TRBJ2-1, with 8 bases fitting TRBD2. Germline V gives CDR1 ENHRY, CDR2 SYGVKD. The CDR3 loop spans 14 amino acids. V gave up 6 bases and J gave up 8 bases; unmatched junction bases: 9.

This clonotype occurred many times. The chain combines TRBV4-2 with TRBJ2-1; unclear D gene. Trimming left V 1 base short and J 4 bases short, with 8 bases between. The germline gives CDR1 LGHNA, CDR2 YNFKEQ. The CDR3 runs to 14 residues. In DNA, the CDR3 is TGTGCCAGCAGCCAAGCCGGACCTTACAATGAGCAGTTCTTC. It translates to CASSQAGPYNEQFF.

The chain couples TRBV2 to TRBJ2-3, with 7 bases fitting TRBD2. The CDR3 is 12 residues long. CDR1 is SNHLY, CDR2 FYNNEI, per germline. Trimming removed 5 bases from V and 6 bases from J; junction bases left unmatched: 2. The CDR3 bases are TGTGCCAGCAGTTGGGAGGGGGATACGCAGTATTTT. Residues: CASSWEGDTQYF.

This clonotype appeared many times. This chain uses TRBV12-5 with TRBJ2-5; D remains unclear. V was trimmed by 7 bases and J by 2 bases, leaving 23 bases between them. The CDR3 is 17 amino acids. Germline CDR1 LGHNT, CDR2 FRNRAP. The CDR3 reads CASATDESDERQETQYF. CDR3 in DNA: TGTGCTAGTGCCACTGACGAATCCGACGAAAGACAAGAGACCCAGTACTTC.

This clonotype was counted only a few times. The CDR3 DNA is TGTGCCAGCAGACCGGGACAGCGATCCTACGAGCAGTACTTC. Translating gives CASRPGQRSYEQYF. J is TRBJ2-7 and V is TRBV5-6; 7 bases agree with TRBD1. Germline CDR1 is SGHDT and CDR2 is YYEEEE. This CDR3 is built from 14 residues. The V segment lost 5 bases and the J segment 1 base; nucleotides outside the gene matches: 6.